This T cell receptor (beta chain) derives from a study of response to subunit inactivated influenza vaccine. Study results and limitations: A suggestion made by the authors is that each seasonal influenza vaccination recruits few new T cells.

A single record per CDR3 protein comes from TCRdb applying MiXCR to the RT-PCR reads. The sample has approximately 530,000 distinct CDR3 sequences, approximately 7.8% seen once. In germline, CDR1 is DFQATT, CDR2 SNEGSKA (reference sequence). Between the trimmed V and J ends, which lost 5 bases and 4 bases, there was a span of 12 bases. This CDR3 comprises 13 residues. This clonotype occurred a few times. Its antigen is not known. This receptor was taken from a man aged 45-69 years who received an inactivated influenza vaccine. Here the sequenced sample was PBMCs from blood, taken 23 months after vaccination. The chain joins TRBV20-1 to TRBJ1-5; D is ambiguous. The CDR3 region has the DNA TGCAGTGCTCGGGAGGGCGGGAATCAGCCCCAGCATTTT. Amino acids: CSAREGGNQPQHF.